The 18 T cell receptor beta chains presented below share a single source sample, sequenced in a study of T cell responses to AZD1222 COVID-19 vaccine. TCRdb's copy holds only in-frame clones and misses some; the assay was immunoSEQ multiplex PCR. The table shows approximately 120,000 clones, with about nine tenths occurring only once. Sequencing was performed on peripheral blood, taken 28 days after the second AZD1222 dose. These TCRs come from an adult who received the AZD1222 COVID-19 vaccine.

This clone is a singleton in its sample. V and J are TRBV28 and TRBJ1-5; D gene uncertain. Trimming shortened V by 5 bases and J by 5 bases, and 19 bases separated the two germline ends. The CDR3 sequence is 16 residues long. Germline V CDR1 and CDR2: MDHEN, SYDVKM. The CDR3: CASSILATPAHQPQHF. CDR3 coding DNA: TGTGCCAGCAGTATCCTCGCTACCCCGGCGCATCAGCCCCAGCATTTT.

The rearrangement joins TRBV3-1 (or the pseudogene TRBV3-2) to TRBJ1-6, with D possibly being TRBD1 (6 bases). The CDR3 has 17 residues. Trimming removed 6 bases at V and 0 bases at J, with 15 bases between. Germline CDR1 is LGHDT and CDR2 is YNNKEL (reference sequence). Written as DNA, the CDR3 is TGTGCCAGCAGTCCCGACAGGTTAAGCTCCTATAATTCACCCCTCCACTTT. As protein: CASSPDRLSSYNSPLHF.

This chain connects TRBV4-2 to TRBJ1-2; the match to TRBD1 covers 7 bases. Per germline, CDR1 LGHNA and CDR2 YNFKEQ. The CDR3 sequence is 15 residues long. V shed 2 bases, J shed 7 bases, and the junction held 10 bases outside the gene matches. The CDR3 loop is CASSQRTGVVGGYTF. The CDR3 DNA reads TGTGCCAGCAGCCAACGGACAGGCGTTGTCGGTGGCTACACCTTC.

This clone has a handful of counts. This sample also contains other DNA sequences that code for the same CDR3. V is TRBV5-1 and J is TRBJ1-1; 9 bases agree with TRBD1. The trim removed 3 bases at V and 1 base at J, leaving 1 base unmatched. The CDR3 consists of 14 residues. The germline gives CDR1 SGHRS, CDR2 YFSETQ. CDR3 in amino acids: CASSWGQGNTEAFF. CDR3 bases: TGCGCCAGCAGCTGGGGACAGGGGAACACTGAAGCTTTCTTT.

The rearrangement uses TRBV9 and TRBJ2-1; the match to TRBD1 covers 9 bases. V was pared by 3 bases and J by 4 bases, with 11 bases of the junction left unmatched. Germline loops: CDR1 SGDLS, CDR2 YYNGEE. The CDR3 spans 17 residues. The CDR3 coding sequence is TGTGCCAGCAGCGCCCATACAGGGGGCACGGGGTACAATGAGCAGTTCTTC. It encodes CASSAHTGGTGYNEQFF.

The gene calls are TRBV18 and TRBJ1-2; TRBD1 agrees at 11 bases. Germline V lookup: CDR1 KGHSH, CDR2 LQKENI. V trimming: 1 base; J trimming: 6 bases; junction bases outside the gene matches: 4. The CDR3 spans 15 residues. The CDR3 nucleotides are TGTGCCAGCTCACCACAGGACAGGGGGCTGGATGGCTACACCTTC. Protein: CASSPQDRGLDGYTF.

J is TRBJ1-6 and V is TRBV9, with a tentative D call TRBD1 (5 bases). Per germline, CDR1 SGDLS and CDR2 YYNGEE. The CDR3 is made up of 13 amino acids. With 4 bases removed from V and 7 bases from J, the gap between germline ends came to 9 bases. DNA for the CDR3: TGTGCCAGCAGCAGCGGGACCAATTCACCCCTCCACTTT. It yields the protein CASSSGTNSPLHF.

The rearrangement uses TRBV19 and TRBJ1-2, with D hard to call. The germline V gene has CDR1 LNHDA and CDR2 SQIVND (reference sequence). CDR3 length: 13 residues. V was shortened by 4 bases and J by 0 bases, with 6 bases between the two germline ends. CDR3 in amino acids: CASSSRANYGYTF. DNA of the CDR3: TGTGCCAGTAGTAGCCGGGCTAACTATGGCTACACCTTC.

V and J are TRBV2 and TRBJ2-7; 9 nucleotides match TRBD1. Germline loops: CDR1 SNHLY, CDR2 FYNNEI. J was trimmed by 7 bases and V by 6 bases; bases with no gene match: 7. There are 13 residues in the CDR3. In nucleotides, the CDR3 is TGTGCCAGCAGAATGGGAGGGACAGGGGAGCAGTACTTC. This sequence encodes CASRMGGTGEQYF. The full variable domain, in which reference TRBV2 and TRBJ2-7 provide the parts outside the CDR3, is EPEVTQTPSHQVTQMGQEVILRCVPISNHLYFYWYRQILGQKVEFLVSFYNNEISEKSEIFDDQFSVERPDGSNFTLKIRSTKLEDSAMYFCASRMGGTGEQYFGPGTRLTVT.

This chain connects TRBV18 to TRBJ1-1; TRBD1 agrees at 9 bases. This CDR3 has 13 residues. CDR1 is KGHSH, CDR2 LQKENI, per germline. V dropped 8 bases and J dropped 5; count of bases not matched to a gene: 6. The CDR3: CASRTGGRTEAFF. Written as DNA, the CDR3 is TGTGCCAGCCGCACAGGGGGCCGAACTGAAGCTTTCTTT.

The genes are TRBV15 and TRBJ2-7; the D is unclear. CDR3 size: 12 residues. Trimming cost V 0 bases and J 9 bases, with 9 bases left between them. Germline assignment: CDR1 LNHNV and CDR2 YYDKDF (reference sequence). CDR3 amino acids: CATSRDKQTQYF. The CDR3, as DNA: TGTGCCACCAGCAGAGATAAACAGACGCAGTACTTC.

This chain joins TRBV7-9 and TRBJ2-1, with 11 bases aligning to TRBD2. CDR1 is SEHNR and CDR2 is FQNEAQ in the germline V gene (reference sequence). Trimming cost V 2 bases and J 6 bases; bases outside gene matches: 6. The CDR3 spans 16 residues. The CDR3 protein is CASSLPGTSGTNEQFF. CDR3 bases: TGTGCCAGCAGCTTACCGGGGACTAGCGGAACCAATGAGCAGTTCTTC.

The chain carries TRBV5-8 and TRBJ1-1; D uncertain. Germline assignment: CDR1 SGHTS and CDR2 YDEGEE. V shed 4 bases and J shed 1 base, with 8 bases lying between them. CDR3 size: 13 residues. The CDR3 loop is CASSLDSNTEAFF. CDR3 sequence (DNA): TGTGCCAGCAGCCTGGACTCGAACACTGAAGCTTTCTTT.

This chain links TRBV7-8 with TRBJ1-2, with 8 bases that match TRBD1. Germline V gene lookup returns CDR1 SGHVS and CDR2 FQNEAQ. The CDR3 covers 16 residues. The ends lost 5 bases at V and 4 bases at J; junction bases unmatched: 12. The CDR3 is CASSRSSTGDRYGYTF. DNA of the CDR3: TGTGCCAGCAGCCGGAGTTCGACAGGGGACCGCTATGGCTACACCTTC.

The V gene is TRBV6-5, the J gene TRBJ2-7, with D uncertain. The CDR3 spans 14 residues. Germline CDR1 MNHEY, CDR2 SVGAGI. The V gene lost 5 bases and the J gene lost 0 bases, with 11 bases spanning the gap. For the CDR3, the DNA is TGTGCCAGCAGTCAACAAGAGAGCTCCTACGAGCAGTACTTC. Translated, it gives CASSQQESSYEQYF.

This clone was observed a handful of times. This chain connects TRBV29-1 to TRBJ1-1; D remains unclear. This CDR3 is 13 amino acids long. The V gene's germline CDR1 is SQVTM and CDR2 ANQGSEA. Trimming shortened V by 5 bases and J by 6 bases, and 16 bases separated the two germline ends. The CDR3 loop reads CSVSPTQRAEAFF. CDR3 DNA sequence: TGCAGCGTTTCCCCCACCCAAAGGGCTGAAGCTTTCTTT.

The chain has TRBV20-1 and TRBJ1-2; D unclear. Trimming shortened V by 2 bases and J by 7 bases, and 8 bases separated the two germline ends. Germline V gene data show CDR1 as DFQATT and CDR2 as SNEGSKA (reference sequence). There are 11 residues in the CDR3. The CDR3 sequence: CSARSIIGYTF. The CDR3, as DNA: TGCAGTGCTAGAAGTATCATTGGCTACACCTTC.

V and J are TRBV20-1 and TRBJ1-1; the match to TRBD1 covers 10 bases. Germline V gene lookup returns CDR1 DFQATT and CDR2 SNEGSKA (reference sequence). J was trimmed by 7 bases and V by 5 bases; bases with no gene match: 7. The CDR3 loop spans 13 amino acids. The CDR3 protein is CSACDRGHDEAFF. Here the CDR3 DNA reads TGCAGTGCTTGTGACAGGGGGCATGATGAAGCTTTCTTT.